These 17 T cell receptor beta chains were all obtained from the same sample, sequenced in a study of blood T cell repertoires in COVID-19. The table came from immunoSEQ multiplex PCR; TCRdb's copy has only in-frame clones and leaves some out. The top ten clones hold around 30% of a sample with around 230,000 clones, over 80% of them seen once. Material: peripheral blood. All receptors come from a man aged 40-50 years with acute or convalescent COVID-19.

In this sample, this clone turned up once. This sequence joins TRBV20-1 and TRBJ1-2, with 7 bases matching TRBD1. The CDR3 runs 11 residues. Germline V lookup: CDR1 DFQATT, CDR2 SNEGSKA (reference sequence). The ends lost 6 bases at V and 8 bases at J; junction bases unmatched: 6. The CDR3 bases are TGCAGTGCAGATACAGGGGTCGGCTACACCTTC. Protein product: CSADTGVGYTF.

The CDR3 region is CASSTPGAGAGGTGELFF. Here the CDR3 DNA reads TGTGCCAGTAGTACCCCAGGAGCGGGAGCGGGAGGGACCGGGGAGCTGTTTTTT. The rearrangement uses TRBV19 and TRBJ2-2; 10 nucleotides line up with TRBD2. After removal of 4 bases from V and 5 bases from J, the junction contained 13 bases not matched to a gene. Germline V gene sequence: CDR1 LNHDA, CDR2 SQIVND (reference sequence). The CDR3 contains 18 residues.

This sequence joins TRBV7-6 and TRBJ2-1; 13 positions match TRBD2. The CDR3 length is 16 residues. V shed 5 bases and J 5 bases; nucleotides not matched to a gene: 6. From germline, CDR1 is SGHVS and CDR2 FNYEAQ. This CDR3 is CASSPIGTSGNNEQFF. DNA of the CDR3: TGTGCCAGCAGCCCCATCGGGACTAGCGGGAACAATGAGCAGTTCTTC.

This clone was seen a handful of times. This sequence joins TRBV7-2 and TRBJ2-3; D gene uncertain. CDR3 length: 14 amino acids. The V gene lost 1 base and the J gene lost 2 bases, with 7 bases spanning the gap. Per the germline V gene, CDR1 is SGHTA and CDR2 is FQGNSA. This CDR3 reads CASSLDSNTDTQYF. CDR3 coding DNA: TGTGCCAGCAGCTTAGACAGTAACACAGATACGCAGTATTTT.

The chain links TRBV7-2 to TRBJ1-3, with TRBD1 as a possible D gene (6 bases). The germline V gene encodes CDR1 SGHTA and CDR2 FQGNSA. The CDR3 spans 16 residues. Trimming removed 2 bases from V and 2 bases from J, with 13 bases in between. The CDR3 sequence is CASSLTDSPAGNTIYF. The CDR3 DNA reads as TGTGCCAGCAGCTTAACGGACAGTCCGGCTGGAAACACCATATATTTT.

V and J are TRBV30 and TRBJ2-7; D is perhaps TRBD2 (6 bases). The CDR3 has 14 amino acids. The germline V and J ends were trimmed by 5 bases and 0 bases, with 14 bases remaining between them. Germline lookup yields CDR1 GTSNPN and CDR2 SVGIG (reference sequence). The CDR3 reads CAWDKDGGSYEQYF. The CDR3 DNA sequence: TGTGCCTGGGACAAGGACGGGGGCTCCTACGAGCAGTACTTC.

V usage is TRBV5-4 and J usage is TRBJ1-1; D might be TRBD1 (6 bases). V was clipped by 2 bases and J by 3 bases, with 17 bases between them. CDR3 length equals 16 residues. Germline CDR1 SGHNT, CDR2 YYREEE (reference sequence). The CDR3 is CASSLGLGRGDTEAFF. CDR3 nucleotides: TGTGCCAGCAGCTTAGGTCTAGGCAGGGGAGACACTGAAGCTTTCTTT.

In nucleotides, the CDR3 is TGTGCCAGCAGCTTGGATTGGGGAGGACGTAGGTACACTGAAGCTTTCTTT. Protein: CASSLDWGGRRYTEAFF. The chain uses TRBV5-6 and TRBJ1-1; D not certain. The CDR3 sequence is 17 residues long. Germline V gene data show CDR1 as SGHDT and CDR2 as YYEEEE. Trimming cost V 0 bases and J 3 bases, with 18 bases left between them.

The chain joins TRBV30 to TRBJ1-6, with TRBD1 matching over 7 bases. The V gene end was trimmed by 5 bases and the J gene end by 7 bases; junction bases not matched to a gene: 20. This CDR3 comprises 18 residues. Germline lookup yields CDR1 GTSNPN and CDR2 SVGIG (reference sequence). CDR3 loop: CAWHPPDEDWDRNSPLHF. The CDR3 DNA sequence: TGTGCCTGGCATCCGCCTGATGAGGACTGGGACAGAAATTCACCCCTCCACTTT.

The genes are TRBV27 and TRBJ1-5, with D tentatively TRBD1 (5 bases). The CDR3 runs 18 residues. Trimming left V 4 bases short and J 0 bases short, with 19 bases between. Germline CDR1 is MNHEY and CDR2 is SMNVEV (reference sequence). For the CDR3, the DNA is TGTGCCAGCAGTTCCTCCCCGACGGCAGGGATTAGCAATCAGCCCCAGCATTTT. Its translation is CASSSSPTAGISNQPQHF.

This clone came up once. CDR3 residues: CASSSRTGSMNTEAFF. The CDR3 bases are TGTGCCAGCAGTTCACGGACGGGATCTATGAACACTGAAGCTTTCTTT. V usage is TRBV6-5 and J usage is TRBJ1-1; no firm D call. Germline values: CDR1 MNHEY, CDR2 SVGAGI. The CDR3 loop spans 16 amino acids. V lost 4 bases and J lost 0, with 15 bases in between.

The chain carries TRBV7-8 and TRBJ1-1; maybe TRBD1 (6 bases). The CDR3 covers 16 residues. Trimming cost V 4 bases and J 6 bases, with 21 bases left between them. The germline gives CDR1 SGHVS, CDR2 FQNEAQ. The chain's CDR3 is CASSSPMGARWSEAFF. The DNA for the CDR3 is TGTGCCAGCAGCTCCCCTATGGGGGCGAGGTGGTCTGAAGCTTTCTTT.

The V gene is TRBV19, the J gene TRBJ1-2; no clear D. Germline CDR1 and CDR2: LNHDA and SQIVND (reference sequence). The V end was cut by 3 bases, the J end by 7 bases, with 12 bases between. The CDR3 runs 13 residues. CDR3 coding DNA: TGTGCCAGTAGTATGCAGGATAAATCTGGCTACACCTTC. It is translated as CASSMQDKSGYTF.

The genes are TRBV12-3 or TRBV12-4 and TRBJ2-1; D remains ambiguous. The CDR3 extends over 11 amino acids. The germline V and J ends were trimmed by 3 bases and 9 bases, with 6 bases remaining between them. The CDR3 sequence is CASSFTSEQFF. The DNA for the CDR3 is TGTGCCAGCAGTTTTACGAGTGAGCAGTTCTTC.

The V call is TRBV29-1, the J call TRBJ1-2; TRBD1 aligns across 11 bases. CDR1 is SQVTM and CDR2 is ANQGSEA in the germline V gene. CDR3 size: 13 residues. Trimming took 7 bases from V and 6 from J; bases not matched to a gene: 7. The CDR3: CSARRTGGNGYTF. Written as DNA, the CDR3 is TGCAGCGCCCGACGGACAGGGGGCAATGGCTACACCTTC.

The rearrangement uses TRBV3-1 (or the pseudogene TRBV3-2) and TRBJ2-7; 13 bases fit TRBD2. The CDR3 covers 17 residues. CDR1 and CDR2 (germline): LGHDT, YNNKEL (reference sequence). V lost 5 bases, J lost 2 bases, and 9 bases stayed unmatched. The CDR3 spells CASSLGGLAGEPYEQYF. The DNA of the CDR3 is TGTGCCAGCAGCTTAGGAGGACTAGCGGGAGAGCCCTACGAGCAGTACTTC.

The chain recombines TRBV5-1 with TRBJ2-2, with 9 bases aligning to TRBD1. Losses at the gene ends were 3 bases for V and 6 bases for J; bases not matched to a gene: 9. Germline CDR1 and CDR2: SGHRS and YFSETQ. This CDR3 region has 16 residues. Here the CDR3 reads CASSSGQGRLAGELFF. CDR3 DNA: TGCGCCAGCAGCTCGGGACAGGGAAGATTGGCCGGGGAGCTGTTTTTT.